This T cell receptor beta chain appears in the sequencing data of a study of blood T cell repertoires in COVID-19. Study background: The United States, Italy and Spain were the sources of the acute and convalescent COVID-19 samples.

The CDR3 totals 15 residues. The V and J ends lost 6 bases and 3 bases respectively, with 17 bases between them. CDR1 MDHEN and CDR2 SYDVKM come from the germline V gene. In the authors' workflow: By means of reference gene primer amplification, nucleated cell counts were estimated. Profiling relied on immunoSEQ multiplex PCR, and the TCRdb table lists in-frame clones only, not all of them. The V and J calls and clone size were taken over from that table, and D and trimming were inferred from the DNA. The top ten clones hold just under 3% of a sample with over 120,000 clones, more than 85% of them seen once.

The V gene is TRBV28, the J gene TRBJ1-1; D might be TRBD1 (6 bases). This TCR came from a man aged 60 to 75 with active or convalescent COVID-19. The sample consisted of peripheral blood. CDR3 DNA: TGTGCCAGCAGCTACGGGGGGCAAAGGCACACTGAAGCTTTCTTT. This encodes CASSYGGQRHTEAFF.